Listed below are T cell receptor beta chains from one sample, sequenced in a study of blood T cell repertoires in COVID-19. Profiling relied on immunoSEQ multiplex PCR, and the TCRdb table lists in-frame clones only, not all of them. The table has around 150,000 clones, 88% seen once. The specimen was peripheral blood. Receptor source: a man in his 60s with active or convalescent COVID-19. Both conserved end residues are part of each CDR3. Fields, in order: V gene, J gene, D gene, clone size, CDR3 protein, CDR3 DNA. A D gene is named only where the DNA matches it firmly. Clone size is shown for a subset of rows, as once, few, many or a class of expanded clone.

>TRBV4-1|TRBJ2-7|TRBD1|once
CASSQDGQADEQYF
TGCGCCAGCAGCCAAGACGGACAGGCCGACGAGCAGTACTTC
>TRBV5-1|TRBJ2-3|TRBD1|once
CASSLMTGDGGTDTQYF
TGCGCCAGCAGCTTGATGACAGGGGATGGGGGCACAGATACGCAGTATTTT
>TRBV28|TRBJ1-1|TRBD1|-
CASSRTGATEAFF
TGTGCCAGCAGTCGGACAGGGGCAACTGAAGCTTTCTTT
>TRBV5-4|TRBJ1-2|-|once
CASSLRGGDYGYTF
TGTGCCAGCAGCTTGAGGGGAGGAGACTATGGCTACACCTTC
>TRBV7-6|TRBJ2-7|TRBD1|-
CASSLGGTGGYEQYF
TGTGCCAGCAGCTTAGGTGGGACAGGGGGCTACGAGCAGTACTTC
>TRBV28|TRBJ1-1|TRBD1|-
CASRLRGTGRGNTEAFF
TGTGCCAGCAGACTACGAGGGACAGGGAGGGGGAACACTGAAGCTTTCTTT
>TRBV23-1|TRBJ2-4|-|-
CASSQSKTRGKNIQYF
TGCGCCAGCAGTCAATCGAAAACCCGGGGGAAAAACATTCAGTACTTC
>TRBV9|TRBJ2-1|TRBD2|-
CASSPDLRSGIYNEQFF
TGTGCCAGCAGCCCAGACCTGCGTAGCGGGATTTACAATGAGCAGTTCTTC
>TRBV10-3|TRBJ2-1|TRBD2|-
CAISLGTSGRDEQFF
TGTGCCATCAGCCTTGGGACTAGCGGGAGGGATGAGCAGTTCTTC
>TRBV6-5|TRBJ2-7|-|-
CASSYTGYEQYF
TGTGCCAGCAGTTACACTGGCTACGAGCAGTACTTC
>TRBV28|TRBJ1-2|TRBD1|-
CASRGTANYGYTF
TGTGCCAGCAGGGGGACAGCGAACTATGGCTACACCTTC
>TRBV24-1|TRBJ2-7|TRBD1|-
CATSESTGRDEQYF
TGTGCCACCAGTGAATCGACAGGGCGAGACGAGCAGTACTTC
>TRBV19|TRBJ1-1|-|-
CASTQWEATEAFF
TGTGCCAGTACCCAGTGGGAGGCCACTGAAGCTTTCTTT
>TRBV19|TRBJ1-1|-|once
CASSMTGSEAFF
TGTGCCAGTAGTATGACGGGGTCTGAAGCTTTCTTT
>TRBV11-2|TRBJ1-6|TRBD1|-
CASSGTGVRNSPLHF
TGTGCCAGCAGCGGGACAGGGGTACGGAATTCACCCCTCCACTTT
>TRBV27|TRBJ1-4|TRBD1|-
CASSFRTGGEINEKLFF
TGTGCCAGCAGTTTTAGGACAGGGGGCGAGATTAATGAAAAACTGTTTTTT
>TRBV29-1|TRBJ2-1|-|-
CSVEDIWGGARNEQFF
TGCAGCGTTGAAGATATTTGGGGGGGCGCTCGGAATGAGCAGTTCTTC
>TRBV7-3|TRBJ2-1|TRBD2|-
CASSLKTSGNFYNEQFF
TGTGCCAGCAGCTTAAAGACTAGCGGGAATTTTTACAATGAGCAGTTCTTC
>TRBV7-2|TRBJ2-1|TRBD2|-
CASSLGSLAGVDEQFF
TGTGCCAGCAGCTTAGGCTCCCTAGCGGGAGTTGATGAGCAGTTCTTC
>TRBV19|TRBJ2-3|-|-
CASSVPGLRILTDTQYF
TGTGCCAGTAGTGTGCCGGGTCTCCGAATTCTCACAGATACGCAGTATTTT
>TRBV5-1|TRBJ1-5|TRBD1|-
CASSSTGQGDQPQHF
TGCGCCAGCAGCTCTACCGGACAGGGAGACCAGCCCCAGCATTTT
>TRBV11-2|TRBJ1-4|-|-
CASSPFGGAVEKLFF
TGTGCCAGCAGCCCCTTTGGGGGGGCCGTTGAAAAACTGTTTTTT
>TRBV7-9|TRBJ1-2|TRBD1|-
CASSLDRVHYGYTF
TGTGCCAGCAGCTTGGACAGGGTACACTATGGCTACACCTTC
>TRBV18|TRBJ2-2|-|-
CASSRQSTGELFF
TGTGCCAGCTCACGACAGAGTACCGGGGAGCTGTTTTTT
>TRBV7-9|TRBJ2-4|-|-
CASSPVRSENIQYF
TGTGCCAGCAGCCCCGTGCGGAGCGAAAACATTCAGTACTTC
>TRBV7-9|TRBJ1-1|-|-
CASSLGGQGRGTEAFF
TGTGCCAGCAGCTTAGGGGGGCAGGGCCGGGGCACTGAAGCTTTCTTT
>TRBV11-3|TRBJ2-4|-|-
CASSHNKGTAKNIQYF
TGTGCCAGCAGCCACAATAAGGGGACTGCCAAAAACATTCAGTACTTC
>TRBV19|TRBJ2-1|TRBD2|-
CASSITSGNIYNEQFF
TGTGCCAGTAGTATAACTAGCGGTAACATCTACAATGAGCAGTTCTTC
>TRBV18|TRBJ2-1|-|-
CASSPVGLGGTGFF
TGTGCCAGCTCACCGGTCGGGTTGGGGGGGACAGGATTCTTC